This T cell receptor (beta chain) was recovered during a study of blood T cell repertoires in COVID-19. Method: immunoSEQ multiplex PCR; TCRdb's copy keeps in-frame clones and lacks some. The repertoire holds about 76,000 clones, with roughly 85% as singletons. The CDR3 covers 14 residues. V lost 9 bases to trimming and J lost 0 bases; unmatched junction nucleotides: 5. Germline assignment: CDR1 MNHEY and CDR2 SVGAGI. Sequencing input: peripheral blood. The source of this sequence is a man in his sixties with COVID-19, enrolled during active disease. This chain uses TRBV6-5 with TRBJ1-3; 7 bases line up with TRBD1. DNA of the CDR3: TGTGCCAGTTCGGGACAGCGCTCTGGAAACACCATATATTTT. Amino acid sequence: CASSGQRSGNTIYF.